The 8 T cell receptor beta chains below all came from one sample that was sequenced in a study of T cells after yellow fever vaccination. MiXCR, applied by TCRdb to the 5' RACE reads, yields one record per CDR3 protein. The table has some 350,000 distinct CDR3 sequences, approximately 10% seen once; the top ten hold roughly a sixth. Sequencing used PBMCs, obtained on the day of the first yellow fever vaccination. All receptors come from a man aged 18 to 35 who received the YFV17D yellow fever vaccine.

The chain combines TRBV12-3 or TRBV12-4 with TRBJ2-2, with 12 bases lining up with TRBD2. V trimming: 2 bases; J trimming: 7 bases; junction bases outside the gene matches: 2. There are 15 residues in the CDR3. The CDR3 coding sequence is TGTGCCAGCAGTTTACGACTAGCGGGGGTCGGGGAGCTGTTTTTT. Protein: CASSLRLAGVGELFF.

This clonotype was found many times. This chain joins TRBV5-1 and TRBJ1-1, with D tentatively TRBD1 (5 bases). The ends were cut back, 1 base at V and 4 bases at J, with 8 bases in the middle. The CDR3 sequence is 13 residues long. CDR1 is SGHRS and CDR2 is YFSETQ in the germline V gene. This CDR3 reads CASSLSGGTEAFF. The CDR3 DNA is TGCGCCAGCAGCTTGTCGGGGGGCACTGAAGCTTTCTTT.

The table lists this clonotype with a few counts. V and J are TRBV5-1 and TRBJ2-1, with D perhaps TRBD2 (5 bases). CDR3 length equals 14 residues. Looked up from germline, CDR1 is SGHRS and CDR2 is YFSETQ. V was cut by 2 bases and J by 8 bases, with 14 bases left in between. Here the CDR3 DNA reads TGCGCCAGCAGCTTTCGGGGTATGTTCGATGAGCAGTTCTTC. This gives the protein CASSFRGMFDEQFF.

This clonotype was detected only a few times. The chain recombines TRBV3-1 with TRBJ2-5; the D is unclear. The CDR3 is made up of 15 amino acids. Between the trimmed V and J ends, which lost 1 base and 2 bases, there was a span of 11 bases. Germline V gene lookup returns CDR1 LGHDT and CDR2 YNNKEL (reference sequence). The CDR3 nucleotides read TGTGCCAGCAGCCAAGGATTGAGCAGACAAGAGACCCAGTACTTC. Protein sequence: CASSQGLSRQETQYF.

The J gene is TRBJ1-4, the V gene TRBV19; D is unclear. V shed 5 bases and J shed 8 bases, with 12 bases lying between them. Germline V gives CDR1 LNHDA, CDR2 SQIVND (reference sequence). The CDR3 is made up of 13 amino acids. Here the CDR3 reads CASSLWAREKLFF. The CDR3, as DNA: TGTGCCAGTAGTCTGTGGGCGCGGGAAAAACTGTTTTTT.

V and J are TRBV7-2 and TRBJ2-7; D gene uncertain. CDR3 size: 13 residues. The ends were cut back, 4 bases at V and 5 bases at J, with 12 bases in the middle. The germline CDR1 and CDR2 sequences are SGHTA and FQGNSA. CDR3 in DNA: TGTGCCAGCAGCTCCAGATTCGGTAACGAGCAGTACGTC. It codes for CASSSRFGNEQYV.

The V gene is TRBV5-1, the J gene TRBJ2-3; 15 bases match TRBD2. V shed 4 bases, J shed 4 bases, and the junction held 7 bases outside the gene matches. Germline CDR1 reads SGHRS; CDR2 reads YFSETQ. This CDR3 is built from 17 residues. The CDR3 sequence: CASSTRTSGGAADTQYF. The CDR3 DNA is TGCGCCAGCAGCACAAGGACTAGCGGGGGGGCCGCAGATACGCAGTATTTT.

This clonotype was seen a handful of times. The V call is TRBV20-1, the J call TRBJ2-3; D assignment may be TRBD1 or TRBD2 (5 bases each). CDR1 DFQATT and CDR2 SNEGSKA come from the germline V gene (reference sequence). The CDR3 extends over 14 amino acids. The V gene lost 7 bases and the J gene lost 12 bases, with 26 bases spanning the gap. The CDR3 region is CSVGRGPPADSQYF. The CDR3, as DNA: TGCAGTGTAGGCCGGGGCCCTCCCGCAGATTCCCAGTATTTT.